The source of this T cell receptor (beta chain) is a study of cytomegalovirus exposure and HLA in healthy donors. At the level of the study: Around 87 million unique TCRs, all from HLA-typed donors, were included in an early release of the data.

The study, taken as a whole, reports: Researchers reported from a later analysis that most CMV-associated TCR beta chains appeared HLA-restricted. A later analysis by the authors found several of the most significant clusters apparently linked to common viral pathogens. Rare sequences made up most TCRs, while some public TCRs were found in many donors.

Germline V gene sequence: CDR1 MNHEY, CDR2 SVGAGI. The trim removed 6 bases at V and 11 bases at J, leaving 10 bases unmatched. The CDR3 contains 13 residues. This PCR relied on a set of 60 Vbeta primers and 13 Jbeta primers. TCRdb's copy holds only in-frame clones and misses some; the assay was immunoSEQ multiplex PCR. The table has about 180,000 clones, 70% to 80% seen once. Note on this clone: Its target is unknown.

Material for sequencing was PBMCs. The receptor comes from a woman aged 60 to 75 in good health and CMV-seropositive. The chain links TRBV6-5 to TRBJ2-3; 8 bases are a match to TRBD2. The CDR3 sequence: CASREALAGGQYF. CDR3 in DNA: TGTGCCAGCAGGGAGGCGCTCGCGGGGGGGCAGTATTTT.